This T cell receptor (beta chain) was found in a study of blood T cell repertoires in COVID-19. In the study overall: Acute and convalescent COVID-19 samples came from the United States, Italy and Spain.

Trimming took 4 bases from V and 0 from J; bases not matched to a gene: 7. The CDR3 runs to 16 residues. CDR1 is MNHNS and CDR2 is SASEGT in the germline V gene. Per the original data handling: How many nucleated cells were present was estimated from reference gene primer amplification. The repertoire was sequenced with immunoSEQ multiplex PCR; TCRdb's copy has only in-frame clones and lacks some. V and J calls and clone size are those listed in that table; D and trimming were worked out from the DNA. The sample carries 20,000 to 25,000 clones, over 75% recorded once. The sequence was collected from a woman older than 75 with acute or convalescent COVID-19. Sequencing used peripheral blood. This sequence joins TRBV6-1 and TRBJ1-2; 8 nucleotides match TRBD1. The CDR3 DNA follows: TGTGCCAGCAGTGCTCGGACAGGGACTACTAACTATGGCTACACCTTC. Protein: CASSARTGTTNYGYTF.